Each of the 18 T cell receptor beta chains below was sequenced from the same sample in a study of cytomegalovirus exposure and HLA in healthy donors. In the PCR, 60 Vbeta and 13 Jbeta primers were used. Assay: immunoSEQ multiplex PCR; the TCRdb copy retains only in-frame clones and omits some. Recorded for this sample: tens of thousands of clones. Sequencing input: PBMCs. The origin of the receptors is a man aged 35 to 55 in good health and CMV-seronegative.

The chain has TRBV18 and TRBJ2-7; 7 bases fit TRBD1. CDR1 and CDR2 from the germline V gene are KGHSH and LQKENI. This CDR3 contains 13 residues. The V and J ends lost 6 bases and 3 bases, in that order; junction bases with no gene match: 5. The CDR3 sequence is CASSPGTDYEQYF. DNA of the CDR3: TGTGCCAGCTCTCCCGGGACAGACTACGAGCAGTACTTC.

In regard to this clone: A junction end diverges from the germline sequence, so it may reflect a read error. This same CDR3 is encoded by further DNA sequences in the sample. The chain joins TRBV30 to TRBJ1-2; 11 bases line up with TRBD1. The germline V gene encodes CDR1 GTSNPN and CDR2 SVGIG (reference sequence). The CDR3 length is 15 residues. Here the CDR3 DNA reads TGCGCCTGGAGTTTACCGGGACAGGGGGTTTCTGGCTACACCTTC. Translating it yields CAWSLPGQGVSGYTF.

The CDR3 here is CASYGGASYEQYF. The CDR3 region has the DNA TGTGCCAGCTACGGGGGGGCCTCCTACGAGCAGTACTTC. The chain couples TRBV6-6 to TRBJ2-7, with TRBD2 matching over 8 bases. The V and J ends lost 8 bases and 0 bases, in that order; junction bases with no gene match: 3. Germline V gene sequence: CDR1 MNHNY, CDR2 SVGAGI (reference sequence). The CDR3 totals 13 residues.

The rearrangement joins TRBV5-6 to TRBJ1-5; D ambiguous. Trimming stripped 4 bases from V and 3 bases from J, with 5 bases between. This CDR3 has 12 amino acids. Germline-derived CDR1 and CDR2 are SGHDT and YYEEEE. CDR3 loop: CASSVDNQPQHF. As DNA, the CDR3 is TGTGCCAGCAGCGTAGACAATCAGCCCCAGCATTTT.

A word on this clone: Different DNA sequences within this sample yield the same CDR3. J is TRBJ1-6 and V is TRBV5-6; 10 nucleotides line up with TRBD1. The trim removed 5 bases at V and 7 bases at J, leaving 6 bases unmatched. CDR3 size: 15 residues. Germline V gives CDR1 SGHDT, CDR2 YYEEEE. The CDR3 sequence is CASSPWTGGNSPLHF. In DNA, the CDR3 is TGTGCCAGCAGTCCCTGGACAGGGGGAAATTCACCCCTCCACTTT.

The genes are TRBV5-4 and TRBJ2-1, with 9 bases that match TRBD1. The CDR3 has 18 amino acids. Germline V gene sequence: CDR1 SGHNT, CDR2 YYREEE (reference sequence). V lost 0 bases and J lost 9; bases outside the gene matches: 16. The CDR3 region has the DNA TGTGCCAGCAGCTTGGCGGGTTTCGGGACAGGGAAGGCTAGTGAGCAGTTCTTC. Its protein product is CASSLAGFGTGKASEQFF.

The chain links TRBV7-9 to TRBJ2-1, with 9 bases fitting TRBD1. The CDR3 sequence is 15 residues long. V shed 5 bases, J shed 3 bases, and the junction held 5 bases outside the gene matches. CDR1 is SEHNR and CDR2 is FQNEAQ in the germline V gene (reference sequence). The CDR3 sequence is CASSPRTGDYNEQFF. In DNA, the CDR3 is TGTGCCAGCAGCCCGCGGACAGGGGACTACAATGAGCAGTTCTTC.

The gene calls are TRBV2 and TRBJ1-1, with D hard to call. Germline loops: CDR1 SNHLY, CDR2 FYNNEI. Between the trimmed V and J ends, which lost 8 bases and 0 bases, there was a span of 13 bases. This CDR3 comprises 14 residues. CDR3 sequence: CASSQSELNTEAFF. The DNA of the CDR3 is TGTGCCAGCTCTCAGAGCGAATTGAACACTGAAGCTTTCTTT.

The chain uses TRBV6-6 and TRBJ1-2; 7 bases are a match to TRBD1. Germline V lookup: CDR1 MNHNY, CDR2 SVGAGI (reference sequence). Trimming cost V 0 bases and J 4 bases; bases outside gene matches: 2. The CDR3 consists of 14 residues. CDR3 bases: TGTGCCAGCAGTTACTCTGACAGGGCCTATGGCTACACCTTC. Translated: CASSYSDRAYGYTF.

This sequence joins TRBV28 and TRBJ2-7; 7 bases are shared with TRBD1. The CDR3 loop spans 15 amino acids. V gave up 8 bases and J gave up 0 bases; unmatched junction bases: 10. Per germline, CDR1 MDHEN and CDR2 SYDVKM. The CDR3 DNA follows: TGTGCCAGCGTCCCCCTAGGGACAGCCTCCTACGAGCAGTACTTC. Residues: CASVPLGTASYEQYF.

This sequence joins TRBV6-1 and TRBJ2-5; D is unclear. The ends were cut back, 3 bases at V and 1 base at J, with 9 bases in the middle. Germline CDR1 and CDR2: MNHNS and SASEGT. The CDR3 covers 14 residues. The CDR3 spells CASSDLPGQETQYF. CDR3 nucleotides: TGTGCCAGCAGTGATCTACCGGGCCAAGAGACCCAGTACTTC.

The rearrangement joins TRBV1 to TRBJ2-1; the table assigns TRBD2, which was not confirmed against the DNA. TRBV1 is a listed pseudogene. This CDR3 contains 15 residues. This chain's CDR3 is CTSSPPNGLYNEQFF. The CDR3 bases are TGCACCAGCAGCCCTCCCAACGGTTTATACAATGAGCAGTTCTTC.

The chain employs TRBV11-2 and TRBJ1-2, with no clear D. V was clipped by 4 bases and J by 7 bases, with 13 bases between them. The CDR3 consists of 13 residues. Germline CDR1 reads SGHAT; CDR2 reads FQNNGV. The CDR3: CASSSHLRAGYTF. CDR3 coding DNA: TGTGCCAGCAGCTCCCACTTGAGGGCTGGCTACACCTTC. The entire variable domain, with the rest obtained from reference TRBV11-2 and TRBJ1-2, is as follows: EAGVAQSPRYKIIEKRQSVAFWCNPISGHATLYWYQQILGQGPKLLIQFQNNGVVDDSQLPKDRFSAERLKGVDSTLKIQPAKLEDSAVYLCASSSHLRAGYTFGSGTRLTVV.

This chain connects TRBV5-6 to TRBJ2-7, with 10 bases fitting TRBD1. The germline gives CDR1 SGHDT, CDR2 YYEEEE. V was clipped by 4 bases and J by 3 bases; unmatched bases: 10. The CDR3 consists of 16 residues. CDR3 region: CASSSGGTGVIYEQYF. CDR3 in DNA: TGTGCCAGCAGCAGCGGCGGGACAGGGGTAATCTACGAGCAGTACTTC.

With regard to this clone: Distinct nucleotide sequences in the sample also encode this CDR3. V and J are TRBV9 and TRBJ2-7; D is possibly TRBD1 (6 bases). V was pared by 0 bases and J by 2 bases, with 9 bases between. Germline V CDR1 and CDR2: SGDLS, YYNGEE. The CDR3 length is 14 residues. The CDR3 region has the DNA TGTGCCAGCAGCGTAGGAGGGGGAACCTACGAGCAGTACTTC. Encoded protein: CASSVGGGTYEQYF.

The rearrangement links TRBV9 to TRBJ1-5; D may be TRBD1 (6 bases). There are 18 residues in the CDR3. In germline, CDR1 is SGDLS, CDR2 YYNGEE. The ends were cut back, 4 bases at V and 0 bases at J, with 20 bases in the middle. The CDR3 DNA sequence: TGTGCCAGCAGCCGTGGTGGGGGGGGGCCCTATAGCAATCAGCCCCAGCATTTT. Protein product: CASSRGGGGPYSNQPQHF.

The chain couples TRBV6-1 to TRBJ2-7, with D uncertain. This CDR3 comprises 11 residues. Germline V gene lookup returns CDR1 MNHNS and CDR2 SASEGT. Between the trimmed V and J ends, which lost 6 bases and 6 bases, there was a span of 9 bases. The CDR3 loop is CASRVGGEQYF. CDR3 coding DNA: TGTGCCAGCAGGGTCGGTGGCGAGCAGTACTTC.

The rearrangement joins TRBV4-3 to TRBJ1-1, with D maybe TRBD1 (5 bases). V was cut by 0 bases and J by 3 bases, with 11 bases left in between. CDR1 is LGHNA, CDR2 YSLEER, per germline. CDR3 length: 15 residues. The DNA for the CDR3 is TGCGCCAGCAGCCAAGATTCAGGAGGGGACACTGAAGCTTTCTTT. It is translated as CASSQDSGGDTEAFF.